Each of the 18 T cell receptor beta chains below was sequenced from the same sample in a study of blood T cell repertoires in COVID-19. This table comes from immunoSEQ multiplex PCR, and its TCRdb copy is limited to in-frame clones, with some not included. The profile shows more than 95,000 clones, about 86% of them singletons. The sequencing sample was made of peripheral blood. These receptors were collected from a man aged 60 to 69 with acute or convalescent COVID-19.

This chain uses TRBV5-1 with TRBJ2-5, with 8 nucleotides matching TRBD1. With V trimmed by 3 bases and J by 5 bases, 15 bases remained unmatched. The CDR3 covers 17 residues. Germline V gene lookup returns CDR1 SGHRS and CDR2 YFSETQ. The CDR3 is CASSSSLATTGDETQYF. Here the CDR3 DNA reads TGCGCCAGCAGCTCCTCTTTGGCCACGACAGGGGACGAGACCCAGTACTTC.

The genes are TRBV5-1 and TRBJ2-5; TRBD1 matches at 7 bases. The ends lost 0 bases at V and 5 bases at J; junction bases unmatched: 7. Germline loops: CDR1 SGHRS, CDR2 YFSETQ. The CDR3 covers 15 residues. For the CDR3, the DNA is TGCGCCAGCAGCTTGGGGGGGACAGTAAGGGAGACCCAGTACTTC. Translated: CASSLGGTVRETQYF.

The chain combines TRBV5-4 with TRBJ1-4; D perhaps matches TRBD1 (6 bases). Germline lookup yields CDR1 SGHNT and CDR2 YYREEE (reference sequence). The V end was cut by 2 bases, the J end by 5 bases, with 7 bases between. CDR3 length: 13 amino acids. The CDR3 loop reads CASSFQGNEKLFF. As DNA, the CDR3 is TGTGCCAGCAGCTTTCAGGGGAATGAAAAACTGTTTTTT.

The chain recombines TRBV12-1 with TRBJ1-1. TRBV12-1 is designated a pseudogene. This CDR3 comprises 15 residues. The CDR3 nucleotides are TGTGCCAGCAGCTTTGTACGGACCAGACTAAGTGAAGCTTTCTTT. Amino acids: CASSFVRTRLSEAFF.

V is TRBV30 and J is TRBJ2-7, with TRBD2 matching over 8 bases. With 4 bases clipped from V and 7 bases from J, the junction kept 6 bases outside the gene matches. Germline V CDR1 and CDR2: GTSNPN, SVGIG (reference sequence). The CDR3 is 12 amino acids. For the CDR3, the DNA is TGTGCCTGGACCGGGGGGGGCGAGGAGCAGTACTTC. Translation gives CAWTGGGEEQYF. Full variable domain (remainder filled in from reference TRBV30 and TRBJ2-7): SQTIHQWPATLVQPVGSPLSLECTVEGTSNPNLYWYRQAAGRGLQLLFYSVGIGQISSEVPQNLSASRPQDRQFILSSKKLLLSDSGFYLCAWTGGGEEQYFGPGTRLTVT.

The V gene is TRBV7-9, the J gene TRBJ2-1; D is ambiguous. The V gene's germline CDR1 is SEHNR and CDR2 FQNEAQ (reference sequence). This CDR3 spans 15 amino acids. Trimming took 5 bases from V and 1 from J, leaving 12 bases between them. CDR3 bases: TGTGCCAGCAGCCCCCCCGCGAGATCCTACAATGAGCAGTTCTTC. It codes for CASSPPARSYNEQFF.

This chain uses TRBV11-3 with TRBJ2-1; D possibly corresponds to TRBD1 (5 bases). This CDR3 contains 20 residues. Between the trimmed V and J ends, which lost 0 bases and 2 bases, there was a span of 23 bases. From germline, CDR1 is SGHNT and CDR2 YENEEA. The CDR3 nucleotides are TGTGCCAGCAGCTTAGAGTTGTGGGGCTCAGACCCTGGCCCCTACAATGAGCAGTTCTTC. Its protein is CASSLELWGSDPGPYNEQFF.

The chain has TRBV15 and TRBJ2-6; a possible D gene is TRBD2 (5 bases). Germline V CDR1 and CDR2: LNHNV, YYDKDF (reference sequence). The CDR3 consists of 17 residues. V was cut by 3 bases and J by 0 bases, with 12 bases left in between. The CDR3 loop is CATSRRGMSSGANVLTF. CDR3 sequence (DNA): TGTGCCACCAGCAGGAGAGGGATGAGCTCTGGGGCCAACGTCCTGACTTTC. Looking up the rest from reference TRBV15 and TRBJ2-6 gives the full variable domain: DAMVIQNPRYQVTQFGKPVTLSCSQTLNHNVMYWYQQKSSQAPKLLFHYYDKDFNNEADTPDNFQSRRPNTSFCFLDIRSPGLGDTAMYLCATSRRGMSSGANVLTFGAGSRLTVL.

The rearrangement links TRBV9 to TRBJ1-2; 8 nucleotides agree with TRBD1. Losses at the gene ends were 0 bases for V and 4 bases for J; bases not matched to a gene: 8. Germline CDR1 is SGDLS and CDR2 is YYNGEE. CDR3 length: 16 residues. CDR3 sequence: CASSVEAGGGFYGYTF. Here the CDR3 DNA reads TGTGCCAGCAGCGTAGAGGCAGGGGGCGGGTTCTATGGCTACACCTTC.

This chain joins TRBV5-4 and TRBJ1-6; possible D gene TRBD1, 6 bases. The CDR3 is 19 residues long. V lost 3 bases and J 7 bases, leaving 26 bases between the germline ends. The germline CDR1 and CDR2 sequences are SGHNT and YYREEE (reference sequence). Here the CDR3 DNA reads TGTGCCAGCAGCTACTCACAGGGCCTTAGAACCCCGGGAAATTCACCCCTCCACTTT. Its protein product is CASSYSQGLRTPGNSPLHF.

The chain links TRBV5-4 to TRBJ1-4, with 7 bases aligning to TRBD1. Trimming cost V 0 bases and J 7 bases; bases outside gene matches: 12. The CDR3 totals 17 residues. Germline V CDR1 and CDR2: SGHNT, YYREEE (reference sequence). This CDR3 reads CASSLGQGKNLGEKLFF. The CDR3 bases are TGTGCCAGCAGCTTGGGACAGGGCAAAAACTTAGGTGAAAAACTGTTTTTT.

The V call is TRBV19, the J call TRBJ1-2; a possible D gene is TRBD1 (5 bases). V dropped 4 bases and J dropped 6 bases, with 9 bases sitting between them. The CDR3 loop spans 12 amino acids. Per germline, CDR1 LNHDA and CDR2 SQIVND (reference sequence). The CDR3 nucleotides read TGTGCCAGTAGTACGGCAGGGCATGGCTACACCTTC. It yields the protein CASSTAGHGYTF.

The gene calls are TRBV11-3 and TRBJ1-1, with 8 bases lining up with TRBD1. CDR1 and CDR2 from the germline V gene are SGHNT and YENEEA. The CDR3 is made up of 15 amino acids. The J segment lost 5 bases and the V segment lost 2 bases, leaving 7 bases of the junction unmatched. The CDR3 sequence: CASSLRATGETEAFF. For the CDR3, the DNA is TGTGCCAGCAGCTTACGGGCGACAGGGGAGACTGAAGCTTTCTTT.

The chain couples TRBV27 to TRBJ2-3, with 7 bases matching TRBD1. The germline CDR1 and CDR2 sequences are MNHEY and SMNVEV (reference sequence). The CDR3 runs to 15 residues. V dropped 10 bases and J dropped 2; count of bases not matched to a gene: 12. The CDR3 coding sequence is TGTGCCATCCGAAGGCTGGGACAGACCACAGATACGCAGTATTTT. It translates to CAIRRLGQTTDTQYF.

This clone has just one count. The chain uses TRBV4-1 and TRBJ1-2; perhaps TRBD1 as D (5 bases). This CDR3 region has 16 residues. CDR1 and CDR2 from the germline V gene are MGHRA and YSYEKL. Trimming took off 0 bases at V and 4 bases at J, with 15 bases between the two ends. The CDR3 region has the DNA TGCGCCAGCAGCCAAGATTACCTACAGGAGAGCTATGGCTACACCTTC. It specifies CASSQDYLQESYGYTF.

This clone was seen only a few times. The chain's CDR3 is CASSGPLAGFYNEQFF. The CDR3 DNA reads as TGTGCCAGCAGCGGGCCACTAGCGGGATTTTACAATGAGCAGTTCTTC. The J gene is TRBJ2-1, the V gene TRBV7-2; 10 bases map to TRBD2. The length of the CDR3 is 16 residues. Trimming took 5 bases from V and 4 from J; bases not matched to a gene: 8. Per the germline V gene, CDR1 is SGHTA and CDR2 is FQGNSA.

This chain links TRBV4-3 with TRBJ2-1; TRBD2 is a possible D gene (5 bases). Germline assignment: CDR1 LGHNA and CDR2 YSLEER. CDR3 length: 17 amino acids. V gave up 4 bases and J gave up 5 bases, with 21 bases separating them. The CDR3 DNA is TGCGCCAGCAGCCCCGACTCGGCTAGCCGTTCGCACAATGAGCAGTTCTTC. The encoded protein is CASSPDSASRSHNEQFF.

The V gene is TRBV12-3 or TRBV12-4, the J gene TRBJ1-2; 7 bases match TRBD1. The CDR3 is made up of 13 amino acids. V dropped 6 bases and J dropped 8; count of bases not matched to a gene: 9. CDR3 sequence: CASSTRNRGGYTF. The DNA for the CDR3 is TGTGCCAGCAGCACTCGGAACAGGGGCGGCTACACCTTC.